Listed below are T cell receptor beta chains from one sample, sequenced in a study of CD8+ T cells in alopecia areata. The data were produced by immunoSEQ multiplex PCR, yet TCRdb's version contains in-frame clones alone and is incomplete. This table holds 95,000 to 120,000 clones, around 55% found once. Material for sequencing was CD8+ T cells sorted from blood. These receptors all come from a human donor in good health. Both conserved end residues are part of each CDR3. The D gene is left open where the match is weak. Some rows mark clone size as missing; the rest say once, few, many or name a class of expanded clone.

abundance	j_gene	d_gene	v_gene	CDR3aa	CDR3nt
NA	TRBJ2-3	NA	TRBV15	CATSGGLRGTDTQYF	TGTGCCACCAGCGGGGGACTCCGGGGCACAGATACGCAGTATTTT
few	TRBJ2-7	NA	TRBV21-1	CASSERALGDSPYEQYF	TGTGCCAGCAGCGAGAGGGCGTTGGGGGACAGTCCCTACGAGCAGTACTTC
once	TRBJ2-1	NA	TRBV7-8	CASSARRLSYNEQFF	TGTGCCAGCAGCGCCAGGAGACTCTCCTACAATGAGCAGTTCTTC
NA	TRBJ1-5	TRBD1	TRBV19	CASSIGRGRSGNQPQHF	TGTGCCAGTAGTATAGGCAGGGGGCGTTCGGGCAATCAGCCCCAGCATTTT
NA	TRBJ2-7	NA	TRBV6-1	CAIGYEQYF	TGTGCCATAGGATACGAGCAGTACTTC
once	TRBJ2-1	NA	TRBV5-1	CASSAFFLHNEQFF	TGCGCCAGCAGCGCTTTTTTCCTCCACAATGAGCAGTTCTTC
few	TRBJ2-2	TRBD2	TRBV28	CASTTGGPGGELFF	TGTGCCAGCACAACGGGGGGGCCCGGCGGGGAGCTGTTTTTT
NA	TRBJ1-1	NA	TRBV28	CASSFSGGTEAFF	TGTGCCAGCAGTTTTTCGGGGGGCACTGAAGCTTTCTTT
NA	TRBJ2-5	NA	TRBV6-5	CASRVGGAGETQYF	TGTGCCAGCAGAGTTGGGGGGGCCGGAGAGACCCAGTACTTC
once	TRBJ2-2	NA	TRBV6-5	CASSYDGTGELFF	TGTGCCAGCAGTTACGACGGGACAGGGGAGCTGTTTTTT
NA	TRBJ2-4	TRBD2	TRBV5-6	CASRLGREDIQYF	TGTGCCAGCAGACTCGGCCGGGAGGACATTCAGTACTTC
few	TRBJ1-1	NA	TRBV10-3	CAISEGVDTEAFF	TGTGCCATCAGTGAAGGAGTGGACACTGAAGCTTTCTTT
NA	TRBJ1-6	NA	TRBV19	CASSIGGNNSPLHF	TGTGCCAGTAGTATAGGGGGCAACAATTCACCCCTCCACTTT
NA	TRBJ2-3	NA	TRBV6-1	CASSELFTDTQYF	TGTGCCAGCAGTGAGTTATTCACAGATACGCAGTATTTT
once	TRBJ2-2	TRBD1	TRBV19	CASSISGTAGELFF	TGTGCCAGTAGTATCTCCGGGACAGCCGGGGAGCTGTTTTTT
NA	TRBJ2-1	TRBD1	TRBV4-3	CASSQGTGGFGEQFF	TGCGCCAGCAGCCAAGGGACAGGGGGCTTCGGTGAGCAGTTCTTC
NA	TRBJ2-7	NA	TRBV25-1	CASSPTITYEQYF	TGTGCCAGCAGCCCCACTATTACCTACGAGCAGTACTTC
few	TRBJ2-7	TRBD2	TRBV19	CASSAAGGSPIYEQYF	TGTGCCAGTAGTGCCGCGGGAGGGAGCCCTATCTACGAGCAGTACTTC
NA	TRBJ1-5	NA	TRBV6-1	CASSVMDGWDQPQHF	TGTGCCAGCAGTGTCATGGACGGATGGGATCAGCCCCAGCATTTT
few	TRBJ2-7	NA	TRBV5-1	CASRKSSLWGEQYF	TGCGCCAGCAGAAAGTCCTCCCTATGGGGCGAGCAGTACTTC
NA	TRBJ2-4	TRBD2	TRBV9	CASSAGWDYHVQYF	TGTGCCAGCAGCGCCGGGTGGGACTATCACGTTCAGTACTTC
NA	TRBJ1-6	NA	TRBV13	CASSFGQNSNSYNSPLHF	TGTGCCAGCAGCTTCGGACAGAACTCAAACTCCTATAATTCACCCCTCCACTTT
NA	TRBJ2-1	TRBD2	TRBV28	CASSLGFRLAGLYNEQFF	TGTGCCAGCAGTTTGGGTTTTCGGCTAGCGGGGTTGTACAATGAGCAGTTCTTC
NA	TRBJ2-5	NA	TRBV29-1	CSVVTGAETQYF	TGCAGCGTTGTAACGGGGGCCGAGACCCAGTACTTC
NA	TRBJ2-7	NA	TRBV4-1	CASRHLSGTDYEQYF	TGCGCCAGCAGACATCTATCCGGGACGGACTACGAGCAGTACTTC
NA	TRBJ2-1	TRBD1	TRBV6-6	CAIAGTGGDEQFF	TGTGCCATTGCCGGGACAGGGGGCGATGAGCAGTTCTTC
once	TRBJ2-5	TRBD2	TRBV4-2	CASSQDRAGGLQETQYF	TGTGCCAGCAGCCAAGATCGGGCGGGGGGGTTACAAGAGACCCAGTACTTC
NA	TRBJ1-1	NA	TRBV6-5	CASSYSSRNTEAFF	TGTGCCAGCAGTTACTCGTCCAGGAACACTGAAGCTTTCTTT
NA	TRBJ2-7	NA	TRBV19	CASSIAGQAYEQYF	TGTGCCAGTAGTATAGCCGGCCAGGCCTACGAGCAGTACTTC
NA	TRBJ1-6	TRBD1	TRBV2	CATTGQINSPLHF	TGTGCCACTACGGGACAGATCAATTCACCCCTCCACTTT
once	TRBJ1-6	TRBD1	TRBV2	CASSRTGEGSPLHF	TGTGCCAGCAGCAGGACAGGGGAAGGTTCACCCCTCCACTTT
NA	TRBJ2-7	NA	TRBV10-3	CAIRIRGDEQYF	TGTGCCATCAGGATCAGGGGGGACGAGCAGTACTTC
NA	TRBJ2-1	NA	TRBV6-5	CASARASYNEQFF	TGTGCCAGTGCGCGGGCCTCCTACAATGAGCAGTTCTTC
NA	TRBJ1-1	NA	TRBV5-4	CASSTIDGPLVPEAFF	TGTGCCAGCAGCACAATTGACGGGCCTTTAGTTCCTGAAGCTTTCTTT
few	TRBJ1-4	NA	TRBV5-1	CASSFDRATNEKLFF	TGCGCCAGCAGTTTCGACAGAGCAACTAATGAAAAACTGTTTTTT
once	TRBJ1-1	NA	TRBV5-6	CASSLVGENTEAFF	TGTGCCAGCAGCTTAGTTGGGGAGAACACTGAAGCTTTCTTT
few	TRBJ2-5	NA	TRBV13	CASSSGRSQETQYF	TGTGCCAGCAGCTCAGGACGTTCACAAGAGACCCAGTACTTC
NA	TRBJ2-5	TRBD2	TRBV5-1	CASSLVLAGVNQETQYF	TGCGCCAGCAGCTTGGTTCTAGCGGGGGTGAACCAAGAGACCCAGTACTTC
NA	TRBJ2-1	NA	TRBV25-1	CASSSPLGSYNEQFF	TGTGCCAGCAGCTCTCCTCTTGGCTCCTACAATGAGCAGTTCTTC
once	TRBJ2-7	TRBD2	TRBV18	CASSPQWNSGAYEQYF	TGTGCCAGCTCACCACAATGGAATAGCGGGGCCTACGAGCAGTACTTC
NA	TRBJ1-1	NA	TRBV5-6	CASSLARGEGEAFF	TGTGCCAGCAGCTTGGCCCGCGGGGAAGGGGAAGCTTTCTTT